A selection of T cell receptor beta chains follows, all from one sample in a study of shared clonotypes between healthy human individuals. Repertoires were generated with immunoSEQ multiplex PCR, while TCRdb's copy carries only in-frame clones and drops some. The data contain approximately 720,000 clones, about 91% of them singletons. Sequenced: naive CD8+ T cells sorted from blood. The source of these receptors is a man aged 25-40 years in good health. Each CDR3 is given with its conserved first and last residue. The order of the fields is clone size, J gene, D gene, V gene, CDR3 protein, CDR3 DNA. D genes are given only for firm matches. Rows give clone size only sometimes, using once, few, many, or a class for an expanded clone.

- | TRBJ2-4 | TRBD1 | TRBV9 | CASSPRDRGLNIQYF | TGTGCCAGCAGCCCCCGGGACAGGGGGCTAAACATTCAGTACTTC
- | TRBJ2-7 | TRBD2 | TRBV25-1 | CASAPVGRGDTSYEQYF | TGTGCCAGCGCTCCCGTGGGGAGGGGAGATACTTCCTACGAGCAGTACTTC
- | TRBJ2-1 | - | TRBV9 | CASSVYLVSDEQFF | TGTGCCAGCAGCGTATATTTAGTCTCCGATGAGCAGTTCTTC
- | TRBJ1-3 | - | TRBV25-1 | CASSWGAGSGNTIYF | TGTGCCAGCAGTTGGGGGGCTGGATCTGGAAACACCATATATTTT
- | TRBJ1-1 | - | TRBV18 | CASSPALSEAFF | TGTGCCAGCTCACCCGCTCTCTCTGAAGCTTTCTTT
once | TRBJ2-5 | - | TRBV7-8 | CASSPLEGGTQYF | TGTGCCAGCAGCCCCTTAGAGGGGGGGACCCAGTACTTC
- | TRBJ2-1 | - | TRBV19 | CASGENGWNNEQFF | TGTGCCAGTGGCGAAAATGGATGGAACAATGAGCAGTTCTTC
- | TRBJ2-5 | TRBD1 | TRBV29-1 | CSARDRDVETQYF | TGCAGCGCCCGGGACAGGGACGTCGAGACCCAGTACTTC
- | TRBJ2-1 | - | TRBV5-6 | CASSRPTRVYNEQFF | TGTGCCAGCAGCCGCCCGACTAGGGTTTACAATGAGCAGTTCTTC
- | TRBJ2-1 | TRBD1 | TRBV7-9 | CASRQGAAPLLPREQFF | TGTGCCAGTCGACAGGGGGCGGCTCCACTCCTGCCGCGTGAGCAGTTCTTC
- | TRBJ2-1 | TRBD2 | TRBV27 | CASSLAGVVYEQFF | TGTGCCAGCAGTCTAGCGGGAGTGGTCTATGAGCAGTTCTTC
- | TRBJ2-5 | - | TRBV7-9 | CASSQLSGPYQETQYF | TGTGCCAGCAGCCAGCTTAGCGGACCTTACCAAGAGACCCAGTACTTC
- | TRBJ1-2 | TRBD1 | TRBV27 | CASSPRTGPTGGYTF | TGTGCCAGCAGTCCAAGGACAGGCCCGACTGGGGGCTACACCTTC
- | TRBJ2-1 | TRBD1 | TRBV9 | CASSVRTGPGNEQFF | TGTGCCAGCAGCGTCAGGACAGGCCCTGGGAATGAGCAGTTCTTC
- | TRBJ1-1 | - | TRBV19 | CASSPWGVNTEAFF | TGTGCCAGTAGTCCGTGGGGGGTGAACACTGAAGCTTTCTTT
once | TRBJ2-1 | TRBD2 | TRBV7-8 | CASSLAPGLAESSYNEQFF | TGTGCCAGCAGCTTAGCGCCGGGACTAGCGGAAAGCTCCTACAATGAGCAGTTCTTC
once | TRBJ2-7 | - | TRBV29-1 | CSGRGTSYEQYF | TGCAGCGGCAGGGGCACCTCCTACGAGCAGTACTTC
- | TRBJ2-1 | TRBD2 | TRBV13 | CASSFPSGDVYNEQFF | TGTGCCAGCAGCTTCCCTAGCGGTGACGTCTACAATGAGCAGTTCTTC
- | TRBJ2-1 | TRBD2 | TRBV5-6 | CASSTLLAGLSYNEQFF | TGTGCCAGCAGCACCCTCTTAGCGGGATTATCCTACAATGAGCAGTTCTTC
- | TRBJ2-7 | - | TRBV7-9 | CASRSGRYEQYF | TGTGCCAGCAGATCGGGCCGGTACGAGCAGTACTTC
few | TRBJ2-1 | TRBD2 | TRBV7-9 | CASRIGLAGPASGYNEQFF | TGTGCCAGCAGGATTGGACTAGCGGGACCTGCCTCGGGCTACAATGAGCAGTTCTTC
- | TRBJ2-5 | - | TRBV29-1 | CSVVPRGTGETQYF | TGCAGCGTTGTGCCCAGGGGTACAGGGGAGACCCAGTACTTC
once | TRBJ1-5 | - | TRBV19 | CASNLNHISNQPQHF | TGTGCCAGTAACCTTAACCACATTAGCAATCAGCCCCAGCATTTT
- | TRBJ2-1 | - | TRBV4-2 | CASSQEIGVPYNEQFF | TGTGCCAGCAGCCAAGAGATTGGGGTCCCCTACAATGAGCAGTTCTTC
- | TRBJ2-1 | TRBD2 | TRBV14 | CASSQAGVTTGLAGGPAFYNEQFF | TGTGCCAGCAGCCAAGCGGGGGTAACTACGGGACTAGCGGGAGGGCCGGCCTTCTACAATGAGCAGTTCTTC
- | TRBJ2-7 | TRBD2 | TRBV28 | CASSVGLAGPYEQYF | TGTGCCAGCAGTGTGGGACTAGCGGGACCGTACGAGCAGTACTTC